The rows below give T cell receptor beta chains drawn from one sample of a study of blood T cell repertoires in COVID-19. Sequenced by immunoSEQ multiplex PCR; TCRdb stores in-frame clones only, minus some. Here the sample spans some 150,000 clones, 75% to 85% being singletons. Sequencing input: peripheral blood. All receptors come from a woman aged 50 to 65 with acute or convalescent COVID-19. Each CDR3 is given without its conserved first and last residue.

CDR3aa: ASSQDFRGVGSPLH
j_gene: TRBJ1-6
v_gene: TRBV4-3

CDR3aa: ASSPQGSGVNEQF
j_gene: TRBJ2-1
v_gene: TRBV6-2/TRBV6-3

CDR3aa: SASEDRDDSPLH
j_gene: TRBJ1-6
v_gene: TRBV20-1

CDR3aa: ATNTRGDSPLH
j_gene: TRBJ1-6
v_gene: TRBV19

CDR3aa: AIRGTGSGKLF
j_gene: TRBJ1-4
v_gene: TRBV10-3

CDR3aa: ASSVSGTNYGYT
j_gene: TRBJ1-2
v_gene: TRBV2

CDR3aa: ASSSQPTGDYEQY
j_gene: TRBJ2-7
v_gene: TRBV2

CDR3aa: ASSLAPTGGYGYT
j_gene: TRBJ1-2
v_gene: TRBV27

CDR3aa: ASSLDRGLVTEAF
j_gene: TRBJ1-1
v_gene: TRBV4-1

CDR3aa: ASSVDRGYGYT
j_gene: TRBJ1-2
v_gene: TRBV9

CDR3aa: ASSSLEKLF
j_gene: TRBJ1-4
v_gene: TRBV19

CDR3aa: ASSSGQGLPQH
j_gene: TRBJ1-5
v_gene: TRBV7-2

CDR3aa: ASSFGGAQH
j_gene: TRBJ1-5
v_gene: TRBV6-2/TRBV6-3

CDR3aa: ASSLQGPNQPQH
j_gene: TRBJ1-5
v_gene: TRBV5-5

CDR3aa: ASSPATGSGNTIY
j_gene: TRBJ1-3
v_gene: TRBV28

CDR3aa: ASRSGLLAGITDTQY
j_gene: TRBJ2-3
v_gene: TRBV9

CDR3aa: ASSPVGTGQPQH
j_gene: TRBJ1-5
v_gene: TRBV7-2

CDR3aa: ASSVDIQETQY
j_gene: TRBJ2-5
v_gene: TRBV9

CDR3aa: ASSPQTGTNTGELF
j_gene: TRBJ2-2
v_gene: TRBV4-3

CDR3aa: ASSQASAGDSYNEQF
j_gene: TRBJ2-1
v_gene: TRBV4-3

CDR3aa: ASSTSLDQPQH
j_gene: TRBJ1-5
v_gene: TRBV7-2

CDR3aa: ASSPSGGSEKLF
j_gene: TRBJ1-4
v_gene: TRBV28

CDR3aa: SVGTGFEQF
j_gene: TRBJ2-1
v_gene: TRBV29-1

CDR3aa: ASSLKTSGGARDEQF
j_gene: TRBJ2-1
v_gene: TRBV7-3

CDR3aa: ASSLGEPSYEQY
j_gene: TRBJ2-7
v_gene: TRBV5-1

CDR3aa: ASSPRNSGGVANEQF
j_gene: TRBJ2-1
v_gene: TRBV4-2

CDR3aa: ASSVFGASDSPLH
j_gene: TRBJ1-6
v_gene: TRBV9

CDR3aa: ASSYVMGTGTETQY
j_gene: TRBJ2-5
v_gene: TRBV6-2/TRBV6-3

CDR3aa: AISRKTGVTGELF
j_gene: TRBJ2-2
v_gene: TRBV10-3

CDR3aa: ASSGGLAGADEQY
j_gene: TRBJ2-7
v_gene: TRBV28

CDR3aa: ASSVDQGADWAEAF
j_gene: TRBJ1-1
v_gene: TRBV2

CDR3aa: ASTQTGGGAYQPQH
j_gene: TRBJ1-5
v_gene: TRBV2

CDR3aa: ASSGDSKRDTQY
j_gene: TRBJ2-3
v_gene: TRBV28

CDR3aa: ASRPTSGRLEQY
j_gene: TRBJ2-7
v_gene: TRBV19

CDR3aa: ASRRTSGYPSSYNEQF
j_gene: TRBJ2-1
v_gene: TRBV19

CDR3aa: ASSEMTGNYQPQH
j_gene: TRBJ1-5
v_gene: TRBV10-2

CDR3aa: ASSLMGGDTQY
j_gene: TRBJ2-3
v_gene: TRBV12-3/TRBV12-4

CDR3aa: ASSLSGEQF
j_gene: TRBJ2-1
v_gene: TRBV12-3/TRBV12-4

CDR3aa: ASSLGGDRGEKLF
j_gene: TRBJ1-4
v_gene: TRBV5-4

CDR3aa: ASSLPRRGGPLETQY
j_gene: TRBJ2-5
v_gene: TRBV7-2

CDR3aa: ASSEGGREPQH
j_gene: TRBJ1-5
v_gene: TRBV9

CDR3aa: ASSQDWQGGTQY
j_gene: TRBJ2-5
v_gene: TRBV14

CDR3aa: ASSQDWTGERGGLNQPQH
j_gene: TRBJ1-5
v_gene: TRBV4-2

CDR3aa: ASSMVTGEQY
j_gene: TRBJ2-7
v_gene: TRBV19

CDR3aa: ASSGGLAGGHQETQY
j_gene: TRBJ2-5
v_gene: TRBV5-1

CDR3aa: ATRPLASAGEQY
j_gene: TRBJ2-7
v_gene: TRBV10-3

CDR3aa: ASAMGTGHNEKLF
j_gene: TRBJ1-4
v_gene: TRBV5-1

CDR3aa: ASSLGQGSTEAF
j_gene: TRBJ1-1
v_gene: TRBV3-1/TRBV3-2

CDR3aa: ASTAVRTGPDTQY
j_gene: TRBJ2-3
v_gene: TRBV2

CDR3aa: ASSIKTGWRLNEQF
j_gene: TRBJ2-1
v_gene: TRBV27

CDR3aa: ASSIQILVGDADTQY
j_gene: TRBJ2-3
v_gene: TRBV4-3

CDR3aa: ASSLVQGGNQPQH
j_gene: TRBJ1-5
v_gene: TRBV7-2

CDR3aa: ASSQGATYEQY
j_gene: TRBJ2-7
v_gene: TRBV6-5